These T cell receptor beta chains were read from a single sample in a study of blood T cell repertoires in COVID-19. TCRdb's copy holds only in-frame clones and misses some; the assay was immunoSEQ multiplex PCR. The table lists some 20,000 clones, about 88% of them singletons. Sequences were obtained from peripheral blood. The receptors originated from a man aged 35 to 55 with active COVID-19. Each CDR3 is given with its conserved first and last residue. D genes are given only for firm matches. Size values are once, few and many counts, or a class for expanded clones, and some rows have none.

TRBJ2-1,TRBV4-3,TRBD2,.,TGCGCCAGCAGCCAAGGTTCAAGCGGGAGGGCCTACAATGAGCAGTTCTTC,CASSQGSSGRAYNEQFF
TRBJ2-7,TRBV7-6,.,once,TGTGCCAGCAGCTTAGGATTGGGGCACGAGCAGTACTTC,CASSLGLGHEQYF
TRBJ2-7,TRBV2,.,.,TGTGCCAGCAGTGAGTGGAGGGATACCTACGAGCAGTACTTC,CASSEWRDTYEQYF
TRBJ2-1,TRBV19,.,.,TGTGCCAGTAGTGTCCCGGGGGACCATGAGCAGTTCTTC,CASSVPGDHEQFF
TRBJ2-5,TRBV12-3/TRBV12-4,.,.,TGTGCCAGCAGCTTTTTCTCCGGAGAGACCCAGTACTTC,CASSFFSGETQYF
TRBJ2-1,TRBV10-2,TRBD2,.,TGCGCCAGCAGTGAGGGACTAGCGGCCAATGAGCAGTTCTTC,CASSEGLAANEQFF
TRBJ2-7,TRBV5-4,TRBD1,.,TGTGCCAGCAGCGACGGGACAGGTGCGACCTACGAGCAGTACTTC,CASSDGTGATYEQYF
TRBJ2-5,TRBV3-1/TRBV3-2,TRBD2,.,TGTGCCAGCAGCCGGACTAGCTTTGAGACCCAGTACTTC,CASSRTSFETQYF
TRBJ2-1,TRBV27,.,.,TGTGCCAGCACCGGCTCCTACAATGAGCAGTTCTTC,CASTGSYNEQFF
TRBJ2-5,TRBV7-2,.,.,TGTGCCAGCAGCGTTTTTCGGGGTCAAGAGACCCAGTACTTC,CASSVFRGQETQYF